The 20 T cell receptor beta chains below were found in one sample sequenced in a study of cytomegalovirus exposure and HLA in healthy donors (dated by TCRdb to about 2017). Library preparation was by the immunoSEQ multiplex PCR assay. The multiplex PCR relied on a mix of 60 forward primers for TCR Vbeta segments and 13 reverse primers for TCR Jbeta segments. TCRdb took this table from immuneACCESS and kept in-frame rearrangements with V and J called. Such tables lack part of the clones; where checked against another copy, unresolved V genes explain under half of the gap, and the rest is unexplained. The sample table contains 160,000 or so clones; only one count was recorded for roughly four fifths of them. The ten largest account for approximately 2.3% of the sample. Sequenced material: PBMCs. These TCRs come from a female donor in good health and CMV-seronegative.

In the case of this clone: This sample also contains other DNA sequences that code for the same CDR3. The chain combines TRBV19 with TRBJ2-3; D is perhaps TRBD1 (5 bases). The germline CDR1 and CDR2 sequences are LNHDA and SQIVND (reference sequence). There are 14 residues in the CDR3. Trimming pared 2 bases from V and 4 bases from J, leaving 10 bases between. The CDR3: CASSIQGRADTQYF. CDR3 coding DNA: TGTGCCAGTAGTATACAGGGTCGCGCAGATACGCAGTATTTT. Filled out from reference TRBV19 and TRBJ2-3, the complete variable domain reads DGGITQSPKYLFRKEGQNVTLSCEQNLNHDAMYWYRQDPGQGLRLIYYSQIVNDFQKGDIAEGYSVSREKKESFPLTVTSAQKNPTAFYLCASSIQGRADTQYFGPGTRLTVL.

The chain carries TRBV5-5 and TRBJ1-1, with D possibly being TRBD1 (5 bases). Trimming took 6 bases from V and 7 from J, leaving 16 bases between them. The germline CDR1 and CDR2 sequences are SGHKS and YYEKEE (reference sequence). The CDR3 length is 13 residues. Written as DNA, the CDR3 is TGTGCCAGCATCCCCCTTGCAGACAGTGAAGCTTTCTTT. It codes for CASIPLADSEAFF.

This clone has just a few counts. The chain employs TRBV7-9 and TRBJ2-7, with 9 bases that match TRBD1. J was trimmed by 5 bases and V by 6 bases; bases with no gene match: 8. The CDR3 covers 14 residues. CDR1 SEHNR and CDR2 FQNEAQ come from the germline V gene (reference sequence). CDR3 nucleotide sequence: TGTGCCAGCAGAACAGGGGGCGCTTTAAACGAGCAGTACTTC. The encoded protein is CASRTGGALNEQYF.

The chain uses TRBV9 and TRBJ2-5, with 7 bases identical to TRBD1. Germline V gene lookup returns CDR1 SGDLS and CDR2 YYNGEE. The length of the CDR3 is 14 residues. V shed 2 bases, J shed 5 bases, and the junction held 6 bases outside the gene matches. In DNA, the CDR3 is TGTGCCAGCAGCGTCGGGACAGTTGGGGAGACCCAGTACTTC. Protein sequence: CASSVGTVGETQYF.

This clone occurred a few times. The CDR3 spells CASDLEFGETQYF. CDR3 coding DNA: TGCGCCAGCGATCTAGAGTTCGGAGAGACCCAGTACTTC. The chain recombines TRBV5-1 with TRBJ2-5; unclear D gene. V was shortened by 7 bases and J by 4 bases, with 14 bases between the two germline ends. This CDR3 has 13 amino acids. From germline, CDR1 is SGHRS and CDR2 YFSETQ.

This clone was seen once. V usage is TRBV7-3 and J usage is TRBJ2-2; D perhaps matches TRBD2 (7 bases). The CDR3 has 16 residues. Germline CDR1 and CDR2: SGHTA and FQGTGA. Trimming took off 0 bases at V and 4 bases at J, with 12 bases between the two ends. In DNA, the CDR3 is TGTGCCAGCAGCTTAACGGGGGGGCGGGGCACCGGGGAGCTGTTTTTT. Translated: CASSLTGGRGTGELFF.

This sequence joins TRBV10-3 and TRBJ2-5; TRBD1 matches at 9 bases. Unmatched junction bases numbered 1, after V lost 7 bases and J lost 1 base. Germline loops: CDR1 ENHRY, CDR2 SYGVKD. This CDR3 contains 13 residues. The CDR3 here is CAIMGQGQETQYF. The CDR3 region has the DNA TGTGCCATCATGGGACAGGGCCAAGAGACCCAGTACTTC.

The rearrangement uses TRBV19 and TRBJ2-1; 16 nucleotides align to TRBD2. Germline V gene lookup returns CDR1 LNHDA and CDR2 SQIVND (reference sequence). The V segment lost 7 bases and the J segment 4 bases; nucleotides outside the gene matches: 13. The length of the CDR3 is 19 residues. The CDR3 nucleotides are TGTGCCAGTAAAGGGACTAGCGGGGGGGCAAGGGGAGGGTACAATGAGCAGTTCTTC. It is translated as CASKGTSGGARGGYNEQFF.

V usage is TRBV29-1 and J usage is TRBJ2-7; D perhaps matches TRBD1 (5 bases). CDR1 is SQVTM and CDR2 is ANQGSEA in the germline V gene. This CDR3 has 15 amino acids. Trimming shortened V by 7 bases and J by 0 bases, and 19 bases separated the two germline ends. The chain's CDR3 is CSAYGPGKISYEQYF. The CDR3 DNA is TGCAGCGCCTACGGGCCAGGGAAAATCTCCTACGAGCAGTACTTC.

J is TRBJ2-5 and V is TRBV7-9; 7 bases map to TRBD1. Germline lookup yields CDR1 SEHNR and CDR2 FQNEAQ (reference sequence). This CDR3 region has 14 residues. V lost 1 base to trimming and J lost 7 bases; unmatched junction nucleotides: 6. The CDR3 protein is CASSLEGAPGTQYF. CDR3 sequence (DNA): TGTGCCAGCAGCTTAGAGGGGGCCCCCGGGACCCAGTACTTC.

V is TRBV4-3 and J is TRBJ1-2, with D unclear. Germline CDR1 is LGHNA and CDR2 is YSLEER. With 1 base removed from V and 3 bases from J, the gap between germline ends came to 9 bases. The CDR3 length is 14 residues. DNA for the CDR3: TGCGCCAGCAGCCAAGGTTATCCGGACTATGGCTACACCTTC. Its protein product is CASSQGYPDYGYTF.

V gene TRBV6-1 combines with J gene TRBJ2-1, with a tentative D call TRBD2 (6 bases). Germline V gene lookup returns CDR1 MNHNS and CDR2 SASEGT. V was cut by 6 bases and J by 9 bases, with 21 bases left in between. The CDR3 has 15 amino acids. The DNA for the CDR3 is TGTGCCAGCAGGCTTAGCGGCGGAGTGGTTGGTGAGCAGTTCTTC. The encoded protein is CASRLSGGVVGEQFF.

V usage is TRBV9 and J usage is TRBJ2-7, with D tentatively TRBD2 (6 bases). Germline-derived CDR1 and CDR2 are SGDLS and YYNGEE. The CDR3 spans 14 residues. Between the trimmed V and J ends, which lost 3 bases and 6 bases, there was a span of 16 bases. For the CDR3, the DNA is TGTGCCAGCAGCGATCCGGGAGTGAGTAGCGAGCAGTACTTC. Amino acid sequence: CASSDPGVSSEQYF.

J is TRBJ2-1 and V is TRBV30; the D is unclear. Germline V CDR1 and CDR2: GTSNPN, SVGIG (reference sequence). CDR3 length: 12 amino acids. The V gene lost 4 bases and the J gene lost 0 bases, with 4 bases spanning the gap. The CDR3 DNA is TGTGCCTGGACTAGCTCCTACAATGAGCAGTTCTTC. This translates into CAWTSSYNEQFF.

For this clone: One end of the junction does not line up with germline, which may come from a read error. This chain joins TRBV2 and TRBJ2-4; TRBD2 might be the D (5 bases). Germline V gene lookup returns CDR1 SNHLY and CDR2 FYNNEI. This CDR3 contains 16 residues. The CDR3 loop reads CASSEVREGPKNSQYF. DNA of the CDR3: TGTGCCAGCAGTGAAGTCCGGGAAGGCCCCAAAAACAGTCAGTACTTC.

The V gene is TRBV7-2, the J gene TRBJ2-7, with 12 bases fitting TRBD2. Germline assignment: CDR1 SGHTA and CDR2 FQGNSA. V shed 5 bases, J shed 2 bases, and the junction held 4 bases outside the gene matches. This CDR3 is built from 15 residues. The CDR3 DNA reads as TGTGCCAGCAGCCCCCGACTAGCGGGGGCCTACGAGCAGTACTTC. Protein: CASSPRLAGAYEQYF.

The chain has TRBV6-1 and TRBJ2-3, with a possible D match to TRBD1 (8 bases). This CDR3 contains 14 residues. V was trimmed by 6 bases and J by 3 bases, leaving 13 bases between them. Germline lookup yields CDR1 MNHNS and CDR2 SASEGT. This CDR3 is CASRTGGGTDTQYF. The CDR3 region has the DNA TGTGCCAGCAGAACAGGGGGGGGGACAGATACGCAGTATTTT.

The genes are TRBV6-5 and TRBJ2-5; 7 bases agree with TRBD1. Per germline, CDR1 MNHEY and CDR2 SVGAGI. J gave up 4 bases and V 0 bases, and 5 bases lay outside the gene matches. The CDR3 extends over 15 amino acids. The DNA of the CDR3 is TGTGCCAGCAGTTACTCGAGGGGACAGCCAGAGACCCAGTACTTC. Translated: CASSYSRGQPETQYF.

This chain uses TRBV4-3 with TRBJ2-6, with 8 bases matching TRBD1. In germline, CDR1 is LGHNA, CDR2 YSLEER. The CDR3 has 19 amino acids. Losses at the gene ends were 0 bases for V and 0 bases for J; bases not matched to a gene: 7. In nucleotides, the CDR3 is TGCGCCAGCAGCCAAGATCTCACAGGGGGAGCCTCTGGGGCCAACGTCCTGACTTTC. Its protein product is CASSQDLTGGASGANVLTF.

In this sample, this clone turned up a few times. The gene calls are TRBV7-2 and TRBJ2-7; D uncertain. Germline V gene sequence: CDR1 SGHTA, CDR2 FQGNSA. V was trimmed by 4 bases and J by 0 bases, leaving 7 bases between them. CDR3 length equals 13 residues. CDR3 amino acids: CASSSRGSYEQYF. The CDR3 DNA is TGTGCCAGCAGCTCCCGCGGCTCCTACGAGCAGTACTTC.